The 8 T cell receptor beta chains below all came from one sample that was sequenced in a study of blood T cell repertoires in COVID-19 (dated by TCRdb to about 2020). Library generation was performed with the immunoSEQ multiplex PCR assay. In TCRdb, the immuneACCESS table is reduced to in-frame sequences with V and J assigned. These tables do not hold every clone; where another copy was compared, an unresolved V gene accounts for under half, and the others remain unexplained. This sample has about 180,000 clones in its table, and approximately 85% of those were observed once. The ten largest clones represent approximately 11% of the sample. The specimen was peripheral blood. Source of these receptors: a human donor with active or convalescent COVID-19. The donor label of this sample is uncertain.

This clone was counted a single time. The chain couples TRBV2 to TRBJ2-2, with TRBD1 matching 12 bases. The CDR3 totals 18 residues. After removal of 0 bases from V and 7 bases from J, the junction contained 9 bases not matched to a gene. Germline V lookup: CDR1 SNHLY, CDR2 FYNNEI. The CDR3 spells CASSEADPGQGAGGELFF. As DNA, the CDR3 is TGTGCCAGCAGTGAAGCGGACCCGGGACAGGGGGCTGGCGGGGAGCTGTTTTTT.

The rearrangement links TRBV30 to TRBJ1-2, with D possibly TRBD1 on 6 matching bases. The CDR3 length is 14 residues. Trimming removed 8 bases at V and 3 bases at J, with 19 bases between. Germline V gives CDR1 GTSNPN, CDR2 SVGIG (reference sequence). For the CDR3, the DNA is TGTGCCCGGGGCGGGCAGGGGTGGGACTATGGCTACACCTTC. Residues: CARGGQGWDYGYTF.

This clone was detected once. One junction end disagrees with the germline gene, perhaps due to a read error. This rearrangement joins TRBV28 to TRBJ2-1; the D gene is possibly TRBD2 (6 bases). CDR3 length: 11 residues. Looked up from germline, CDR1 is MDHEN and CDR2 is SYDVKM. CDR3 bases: TGTGCCCTCGATAGGGACGGGGGTGTGATCTTC. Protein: CALDRDGGVIF. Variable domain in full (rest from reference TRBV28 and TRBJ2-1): DVKVTQSSRYLVKRTGEKVFLECVQDMDHENMFWYRQDPGLGLRLIYFSYDVKMKEKGDIPEGYSVSREKKERFSLILESASTNQTSMYLCALDRDGGVIFGPGTRLTVL.

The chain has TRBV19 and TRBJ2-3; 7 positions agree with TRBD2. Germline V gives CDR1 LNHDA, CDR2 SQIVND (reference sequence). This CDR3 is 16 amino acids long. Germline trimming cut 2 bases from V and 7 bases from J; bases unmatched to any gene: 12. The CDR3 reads CASSIKWGGTAHTQYF. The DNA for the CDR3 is TGTGCCAGTAGTATAAAGTGGGGGGGGACTGCACATACGCAGTATTTT.

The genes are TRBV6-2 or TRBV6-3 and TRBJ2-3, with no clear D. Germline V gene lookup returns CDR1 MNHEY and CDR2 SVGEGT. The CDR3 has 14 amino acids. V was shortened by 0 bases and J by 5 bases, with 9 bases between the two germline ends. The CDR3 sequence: CASSYSPAEDTQYF. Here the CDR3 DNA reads TGTGCCAGCAGTTACTCCCCGGCGGAAGATACGCAGTATTTT.

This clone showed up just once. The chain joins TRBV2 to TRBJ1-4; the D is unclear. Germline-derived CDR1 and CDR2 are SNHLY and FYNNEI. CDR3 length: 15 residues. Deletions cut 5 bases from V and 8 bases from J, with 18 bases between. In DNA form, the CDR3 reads TGTGCCAGCAGTTGGAGCGGGAGGTCAAAGGAAAAACTGTTTTTT. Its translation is CASSWSGRSKEKLFF.

The CDR3 region is CSASYRAEKLFF. The CDR3 DNA reads as TGCAGTGCTAGTTACAGGGCGGAAAAACTGTTTTTT. This chain links TRBV20-1 with TRBJ1-4; the D gene is possibly TRBD1 (6 bases). Germline assignment: CDR1 DFQATT and CDR2 SNEGSKA (reference sequence). The CDR3 sequence is 12 residues long. V dropped 3 bases and J dropped 8 bases, with 10 bases sitting between them.

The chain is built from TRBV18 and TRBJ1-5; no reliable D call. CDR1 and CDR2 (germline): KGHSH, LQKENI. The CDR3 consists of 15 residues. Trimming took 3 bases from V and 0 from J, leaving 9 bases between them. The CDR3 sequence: CASSPSGYSNQPQHF. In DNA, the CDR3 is TGTGCCAGCTCACCTAGCGGGTATAGCAATCAGCCCCAGCATTTT.